The T cell receptor beta chain under discussion was sequenced for a study of cytomegalovirus exposure and HLA in healthy donors. Study at large: Early released data had roughly 81 million unique TCRs, all coming from HLA-typed donors. General observations from the study: Some V segments, TRBV6-2 and TRBV6-3 among them, were indistinguishable and were therefore excluded. A missense variant in DCLRE1C was later tied to TCR beta V- and J-gene trimming.

PCR used 60 Vbeta primers and 13 Jbeta primers. Measured with immunoSEQ multiplex PCR; TCRdb has only the in-frame clones, and not every one. The repertoire holds approximately 100,000 clones, with nearly 70% as singletons. As regards this clone: Antigen unknown.

The V end was cut by 10 bases, the J end by 4 bases, with 19 bases between. Germline V CDR1 and CDR2: MNHNS, SASEGT. The CDR3 consists of 14 residues. This receptor was identified in a woman aged 70-85 years in good health and CMV-seropositive. This chain connects TRBV6-1 to TRBJ2-5; D is perhaps TRBD2 (5 bases). Sequences were obtained from PBMCs. In DNA form, the CDR3 reads TGTGCCACCGGCGGGCCTTACGGCAGAGAGACCCAGTACTTC. Its protein is CATGGPYGRETQYF.